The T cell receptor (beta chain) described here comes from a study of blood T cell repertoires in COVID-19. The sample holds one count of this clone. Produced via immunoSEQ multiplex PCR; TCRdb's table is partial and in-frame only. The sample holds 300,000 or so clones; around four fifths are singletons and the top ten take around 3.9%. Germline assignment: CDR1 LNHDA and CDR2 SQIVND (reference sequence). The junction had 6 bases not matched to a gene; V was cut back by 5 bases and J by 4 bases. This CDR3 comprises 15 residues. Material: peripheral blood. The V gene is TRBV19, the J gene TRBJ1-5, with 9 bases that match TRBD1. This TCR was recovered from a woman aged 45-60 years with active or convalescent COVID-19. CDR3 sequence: CASSSGTGSNQPQHF. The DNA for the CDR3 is TGTGCCAGTAGTTCCGGGACAGGGTCGAATCAGCCCCAGCATTTT.